This passage covers 28 T cell receptor beta chains from one sample sequenced in a study of blood T cells in healthy people across ages (dated by TCRdb to between 2014 and 2017). Libraries came from 5' RACE. For sequencing, an Illumina HiSeq 2500 was employed. A second about 7 to 12 cycle PCR used a sample-barcoded 5' primer and a J-beta primer mix. TCRdb reran the public reads through fastp at Q25 and MiXCR, keeping productive beta chains. CDR3 protein duplicates are merged, each entry listing the most common genes and DNA. The sample table lists 750,000 to 950,000 distinct CDR3 sequences, 25% to 30% of them with a count of one. 2.5% to 3.5% of the sample is taken by the ten largest. The same data also contributed to another study, on T cells of mothers and their children.

Sequencing was done on a sample of blood. The receptor set was obtained from a boy between 10 and 17 years old in good health.

This clonotype occurred a few times. The chain joins TRBV4-2 to TRBJ1-1; D may be TRBD1 (6 bases). Germline V lookup: CDR1 LGHNA, CDR2 YNFKEQ. V was cut by 0 bases and J by 7 bases, with 15 bases left in between. CDR3 size: 15 residues. This CDR3 reads CASSQDRAGEDEAFF. Written as DNA, the CDR3 is TGTGCCAGCAGCCAAGATCGAGCAGGGGAGGATGAAGCTTTCTTT.

This clonotype has just one count. The chain employs TRBV29-1 and TRBJ1-1; tentative D call: TRBD1 (6 bases). Trimming took off 1 base at V and 0 bases at J, with 12 bases between the two ends. This CDR3 contains 15 residues. Germline V CDR1 and CDR2: SQVTM, ANQGSEA. CDR3 bases: TGCAGCGTTGAAGTTGGGAGGACAGTGAACACTGAAGCTTTCTTT. Translated: CSVEVGRTVNTEAFF. The full variable domain, in which reference TRBV29-1 and TRBJ1-1 provide the parts outside the CDR3, is SAVISQKPSRDICQRGTSLTIQCQVDSQVTMMFWYRQQPGQSLTLIATANQGSEATYESGFVIDKFPISRPNLTFSTLTVSNMSPEDSSIYLCSVEVGRTVNTEAFFGQGTRLTVV.

This chain links TRBV10-1 with TRBJ2-1; D is perhaps TRBD1 or TRBD2 (5 bases each). V was pared by 4 bases and J by 4 bases, with 14 bases between. This CDR3 contains 15 residues. Germline V gene sequence: CDR1 WNHNN, CDR2 SYGVQD (reference sequence). CDR3 residues: CASSGRDPGYNEQFF. In DNA, the CDR3 is TGCGCCAGCAGTGGACGGGACCCGGGGTACAATGAGCAGTTCTTC.

The CDR3 loop reads CASSLVTTDTQYF. For the CDR3, the DNA is TGTGCCAGCAGCTTGGTTACTACAGATACGCAGTATTTT. This sequence joins TRBV7-9 and TRBJ2-3; D remains unclear. The germline V and J ends were trimmed by 3 bases and 3 bases, with 7 bases remaining between them. Germline V lookup: CDR1 SEHNR, CDR2 FQNEAQ (reference sequence). The CDR3 loop spans 13 amino acids.

This clonotype turned up a few times. The chain combines TRBV10-3 with TRBJ2-7, with D possibly being TRBD1 or TRBD2 (6 bases each). This CDR3 contains 16 residues. V lost 4 bases, J lost 2 bases, and 18 bases lay in between. Germline V lookup: CDR1 ENHRY, CDR2 SYGVKD. CDR3 amino acids: CAISGPGVTGTYEQYF. The CDR3 DNA sequence: TGTGCCATCAGTGGCCCGGGGGTGACAGGTACCTACGAGCAGTACTTC.

This clonotype has more than one count but fewer than ten. This chain links TRBV6-5 with TRBJ2-3; D uncertain. Per germline, CDR1 MNHEY and CDR2 SVGAGI. The CDR3 covers 14 residues. The V end lost 0 bases, the J end lost 0 bases, and 4 bases lay between the germline ends. CDR3 in DNA: TGTGCCAGCAGTTACTCCGATAGCACAGATACGCAGTATTTT. It is translated as CASSYSDSTDTQYF.

The genes are TRBV5-1 and TRBJ1-1; the D gene is possibly TRBD1 (5 bases). Germline CDR1 and CDR2: SGHRS and YFSETQ. Trimming cost V 2 bases and J 1 base, with 12 bases left between them. This CDR3 has 15 residues. Written as DNA, the CDR3 is TGCGCCAGCAGCTTATTTCAGGGAGCGAACACTGAAGCTTTCTTT. Its protein is CASSLFQGANTEAFF.

This clonotype was counted between two and nine times. The gene calls are TRBV12-3 or TRBV12-4 and TRBJ2-5; perhaps D is TRBD1 or TRBD2 (7 bases each). The end of the DNA aligns better with TRBJ2-1, so the J call may be wrong. This CDR3 contains 16 residues. The CDR3 DNA is TGTGCCAGCAGTTTTAATCAGGGGGGGCTTTACAATGAGCAGTTCTTC. It translates to CASSFNQGGLYNEQFF.

This clonotype appeared a few times. The chain joins TRBV29-1 to TRBJ1-1; 9 nucleotides line up with TRBD1. V trimming: 1 base; J trimming: 5 bases; junction bases outside the gene matches: 5. The CDR3 is 14 residues long. In germline, CDR1 is SQVTM, CDR2 ANQGSEA. CDR3: CSVEGTGARTEAFF. The DNA of the CDR3 is TGCAGCGTTGAAGGGACAGGGGCGCGGACTGAAGCTTTCTTT.

J is TRBJ2-5 and V is TRBV6-5, with TRBD2 matching over 7 bases. The J call is doubtful: the DNA matches TRBJ2-1 better. CDR3 length: 15 amino acids. Germline values: CDR1 MNHEY, CDR2 SVGAGI. DNA of the CDR3: TGTGCCAGCAGTTACTCGGGGGGGTTGCTAGCCGAGCAGTTCTTC. Translation gives CASSYSGGLLAEQFF.

This rearrangement joins TRBV15 to TRBJ1-5; 7 bases agree with TRBD1. CDR3 length equals 15 residues. Trimming took 3 bases from V and 4 from J; bases not matched to a gene: 6. The germline gives CDR1 LNHNV, CDR2 YYDKDF (reference sequence). CDR3 amino acids: CATSRGRGLNQPQHF. Here the CDR3 DNA reads TGTGCCACCAGCAGGGGAAGGGGGCTGAATCAGCCCCAGCATTTT.

A word on this clonotype: The junction shows a germline mismatch at one end, possibly a read error. This rearrangement joins TRBV7-9 to TRBJ2-4; 7 bases are shared with TRBD1. This CDR3 comprises 14 residues. Germline V gene sequence: CDR1 SEHNR, CDR2 FQNEAQ (reference sequence). The DNA of the CDR3 is TGTGCCAGCAGCTACGGACAGGCATTAAACATCCAGTACTTC. The encoded protein is CASSYGQALNIQYF.

The rearrangement uses TRBV6-5 and TRBJ2-4, with 9 bases aligning to TRBD2. CDR3 length: 16 amino acids. J was trimmed by 0 bases and V by 5 bases; bases with no gene match: 5. Germline CDR1 reads MNHEY; CDR2 reads SVGAGI. The CDR3 bases are TGTGCCAGCAGTCCGAGCGGGGGGCTAGCCAAAAACATTCAGTACTTC. Its translation: CASSPSGGLAKNIQYF.

This clonotype appeared many times. The chain recombines TRBV3-1 with TRBJ2-1; D call uncertain. The V gene lost 6 bases and the J gene lost 3 bases, with 9 bases spanning the gap. The germline V gene encodes CDR1 LGHDT and CDR2 YNNKEL (reference sequence). This CDR3 has 13 amino acids. The CDR3 coding sequence is TGTGCCAGCAGTCAGGACCACTACAATGAGCAGTTCTTC. As protein: CASSQDHYNEQFF.

This sequence joins TRBV10-3 and TRBJ2-3, with D unclear. Trimming removed 0 bases from V and 3 bases from J, with 7 bases in between. Germline-derived CDR1 and CDR2 are ENHRY and SYGVKD. This CDR3 is 14 amino acids long. The CDR3 DNA reads TGTGCCATCAGTGAGTCGTCAGGAACAGATACGCAGTATTTT. This translates into CAISESSGTDTQYF.

This clonotype has a handful of counts. This chain joins TRBV7-9 and TRBJ2-1; 9 nucleotides align to TRBD2. This CDR3 region has 16 residues. Germline-derived CDR1 and CDR2 are SEHNR and FQNEAQ (reference sequence). The junction had 8 bases not matched to a gene; V was cut back by 5 bases and J by 3 bases. The CDR3 bases are TGTGCCAGCAGCCCCCTTAGCGGGGGAGACTACAATGAGCAGTTCTTC. Encoded protein: CASSPLSGGDYNEQFF.

This rearrangement joins TRBV20-1 to TRBJ2-5, with 11 bases aligning to TRBD2. Unmatched junction bases numbered 8, after V lost 1 base and J lost 13 bases. This CDR3 comprises 13 residues. Germline loops: CDR1 DFQATT, CDR2 SNEGSKA (reference sequence). CDR3 amino acids: CSARAVTSGGTYF. CDR3 bases: TGCAGTGCTAGAGCCGTTACTAGCGGGGGAACGTACTTC.

The chain links TRBV5-1 to TRBJ1-1; 8 bases fit TRBD1. J was trimmed by 7 bases and V by 4 bases; bases with no gene match: 6. CDR1 is SGHRS, CDR2 YFSETQ, per germline. The length of the CDR3 is 13 residues. CDR3: CASSTDREDEAFF. Here the CDR3 DNA reads TGCGCCAGCAGCACGGACAGGGAAGATGAAGCTTTCTTT.

In its sample, this clonotype was seen a few times. The chain has TRBV10-3 and TRBJ2-3; D is unclear. The CDR3 sequence is 15 residues long. Germline V CDR1 and CDR2: ENHRY, SYGVKD. Trimming stripped 11 bases from V and 2 bases from J, with 20 bases between. CDR3 DNA: TGTGCCTCCTCCCATCAAGGTATATTCACAGATACGCAGTATTTT. It specifies CASSHQGIFTDTQYF.

This clonotype was observed a few times. The chain carries TRBV5-1 and TRBJ1-1; D is possibly TRBD1 (5 bases). There are 14 residues in the CDR3. Trimming left V 4 bases short and J 4 bases short, with 14 bases between. Germline CDR1 is SGHRS and CDR2 is YFSETQ. The CDR3 protein is CASSPDIQGTEAFF. Here the CDR3 DNA reads TGCGCCAGCAGCCCGGACATCCAGGGCACTGAAGCTTTCTTT. The complete variable domain, with remaining parts taken from reference TRBV5-1 and TRBJ1-1, reads KAGVTQTPRYLIKTRGQQVTLSCSPISGHRSVSWYQQTPGQGLQFLFEYFSETQRNKGNFPGRFSGRQFSNSRSEMNVSTLELGDSALYLCASSPDIQGTEAFFGQGTRLTVV.

This clonotype turned up a few times. The chain links TRBV6-5 to TRBJ1-2; 7 nucleotides line up with TRBD1. This CDR3 spans 16 amino acids. V lost 5 bases, J lost 0 bases, and 9 bases stayed unmatched. Germline-derived CDR1 and CDR2 are MNHEY and SVGAGI. The DNA of the CDR3 is TGTGCCAGCAGTAGAGATAGGACAGGAGCTAACTATGGCTACACCTTC. It codes for CASSRDRTGANYGYTF.

The J gene is TRBJ1-3, the V gene TRBV30; D gene uncertain. Germline V lookup: CDR1 GTSNPN, CDR2 SVGIG (reference sequence). The CDR3 has 14 residues. The germline V and J ends were trimmed by 4 bases and 2 bases, with 12 bases remaining between them. CDR3 amino acids: CAWTSGPTGNTIYF. CDR3 nucleotides: TGTGCCTGGACTTCAGGTCCTACTGGAAACACCATATATTTT.

The chain joins TRBV20-1 to TRBJ2-3, with TRBD1 as a possible D gene (6 bases). The CDR3 consists of 13 residues. V lost 6 bases to trimming and J lost 3 bases, with 13 bases between them. Germline V gene data show CDR1 as DFQATT and CDR2 as SNEGSKA (reference sequence). The CDR3 protein is CSASSQGTDTQYF. CDR3 sequence (DNA): TGCAGTGCCTCATCGCAGGGGACAGATACGCAGTATTTT.

This chain links TRBV6-6 with TRBJ1-4, with a weak D call TRBD1 (5 bases). From germline, CDR1 is MNHNY and CDR2 SVGAGI (reference sequence). CDR3 length: 16 residues. The ends were cut back, 6 bases at V and 7 bases at J, with 21 bases in the middle. The CDR3 spells CASRTGTLRRGEKLFF. The DNA of the CDR3 is TGTGCCAGCAGAACCGGGACGCTAAGACGGGGTGAAAAACTGTTTTTT.

V usage is TRBV3-1 and J usage is TRBJ1-4; no clear D gene. CDR1 is LGHDT and CDR2 is YNNKEL in the germline V gene (reference sequence). The germline V and J ends were trimmed by 8 bases and 7 bases, with 17 bases remaining between them. This CDR3 has 14 residues. Written as DNA, the CDR3 is TGTGCCAGCCGCTCGGTCTTGGCAGCTGAAAAACTGTTTTTT. Its translation: CASRSVLAAEKLFF.

With regard to this clonotype: This may stem from a read error, because a much larger clone lies one nucleotide away. The conserved phenylalanine or tryptophan normally closing the CDR3 is absent here, so this likely arose from a read error. The CDR3, as DNA: TGCAGTGCCAGGGACAGGGTGATCCCGAACAATGAGCAGTTCCTC. It specifies CSARDRVIPNNEQFL. The J gene is TRBJ2-1, the V gene TRBV20-1; the match to TRBD1 covers 9 bases. This CDR3 has 15 amino acids. After removal of 6 bases from V and 5 bases from J, the junction contained 11 bases not matched to a gene. Germline values: CDR1 DFQATT, CDR2 SNEGSKA (reference sequence).

This chain joins TRBV5-1 and TRBJ2-2; possibly TRBD1 for D (5 bases). V dropped 0 bases and J dropped 13 bases, with 19 bases sitting between them. This CDR3 contains 15 residues. The V gene's germline CDR1 is SGHRS and CDR2 YFSETQ. The CDR3 DNA reads as TGCGCCAGCAGCTTGGCTAATGAACCGCAGGGTGGGCTGTTTTTT. It translates to CASSLANEPQGGLFF.

The rearrangement joins TRBV3-1 to TRBJ2-3, with D unclear. The end of the DNA aligns better with TRBJ1-5, so the J call may be wrong. Per the germline V gene, CDR1 is LGHDT and CDR2 is YNNKEL (reference sequence). The CDR3 consists of 15 residues. The CDR3 protein is CASSAPELGTDTQHF. CDR3 nucleotides: TGTGCCAGCAGTGCCCCGGAACTAGGCACAGATACGCAGCATTTT.